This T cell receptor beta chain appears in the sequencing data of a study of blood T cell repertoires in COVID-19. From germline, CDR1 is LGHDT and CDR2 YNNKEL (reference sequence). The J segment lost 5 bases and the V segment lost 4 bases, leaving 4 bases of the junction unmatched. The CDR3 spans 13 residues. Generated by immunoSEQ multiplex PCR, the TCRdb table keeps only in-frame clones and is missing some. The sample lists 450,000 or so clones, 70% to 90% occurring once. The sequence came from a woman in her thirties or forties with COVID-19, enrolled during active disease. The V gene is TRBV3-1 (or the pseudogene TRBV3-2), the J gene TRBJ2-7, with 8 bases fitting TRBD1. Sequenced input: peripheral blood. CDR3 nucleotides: TGTGCCAGCAGCCCGACAGGGGTCCACGAGCAGTACTTC. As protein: CASSPTGVHEQYF.